This TCR beta chain comes out of a study of cytomegalovirus exposure and HLA in healthy donors. Repertoires were generated with immunoSEQ multiplex PCR, while TCRdb's copy carries only in-frame clones and drops some. The sample contains over 150,000 clones, 75% to 95% of which appear only once. The CDR3 is 16 residues long. The germline V gene has CDR1 MRHNA and CDR2 SNTAGT. J gave up 3 bases and V 0 bases, and 6 bases lay outside the gene matches. Sequencing used PBMCs. The TCR comes from a woman under 30 in good health and CMV-seropositive. The chain recombines TRBV6-4 with TRBJ2-7, with 9 bases identical to TRBD1. CDR3 protein: CASSDSGTGNFYEQYF. The CDR3 DNA is TGTGCCAGCAGTGACTCCGGGACAGGGAATTTCTACGAGCAGTACTTC.